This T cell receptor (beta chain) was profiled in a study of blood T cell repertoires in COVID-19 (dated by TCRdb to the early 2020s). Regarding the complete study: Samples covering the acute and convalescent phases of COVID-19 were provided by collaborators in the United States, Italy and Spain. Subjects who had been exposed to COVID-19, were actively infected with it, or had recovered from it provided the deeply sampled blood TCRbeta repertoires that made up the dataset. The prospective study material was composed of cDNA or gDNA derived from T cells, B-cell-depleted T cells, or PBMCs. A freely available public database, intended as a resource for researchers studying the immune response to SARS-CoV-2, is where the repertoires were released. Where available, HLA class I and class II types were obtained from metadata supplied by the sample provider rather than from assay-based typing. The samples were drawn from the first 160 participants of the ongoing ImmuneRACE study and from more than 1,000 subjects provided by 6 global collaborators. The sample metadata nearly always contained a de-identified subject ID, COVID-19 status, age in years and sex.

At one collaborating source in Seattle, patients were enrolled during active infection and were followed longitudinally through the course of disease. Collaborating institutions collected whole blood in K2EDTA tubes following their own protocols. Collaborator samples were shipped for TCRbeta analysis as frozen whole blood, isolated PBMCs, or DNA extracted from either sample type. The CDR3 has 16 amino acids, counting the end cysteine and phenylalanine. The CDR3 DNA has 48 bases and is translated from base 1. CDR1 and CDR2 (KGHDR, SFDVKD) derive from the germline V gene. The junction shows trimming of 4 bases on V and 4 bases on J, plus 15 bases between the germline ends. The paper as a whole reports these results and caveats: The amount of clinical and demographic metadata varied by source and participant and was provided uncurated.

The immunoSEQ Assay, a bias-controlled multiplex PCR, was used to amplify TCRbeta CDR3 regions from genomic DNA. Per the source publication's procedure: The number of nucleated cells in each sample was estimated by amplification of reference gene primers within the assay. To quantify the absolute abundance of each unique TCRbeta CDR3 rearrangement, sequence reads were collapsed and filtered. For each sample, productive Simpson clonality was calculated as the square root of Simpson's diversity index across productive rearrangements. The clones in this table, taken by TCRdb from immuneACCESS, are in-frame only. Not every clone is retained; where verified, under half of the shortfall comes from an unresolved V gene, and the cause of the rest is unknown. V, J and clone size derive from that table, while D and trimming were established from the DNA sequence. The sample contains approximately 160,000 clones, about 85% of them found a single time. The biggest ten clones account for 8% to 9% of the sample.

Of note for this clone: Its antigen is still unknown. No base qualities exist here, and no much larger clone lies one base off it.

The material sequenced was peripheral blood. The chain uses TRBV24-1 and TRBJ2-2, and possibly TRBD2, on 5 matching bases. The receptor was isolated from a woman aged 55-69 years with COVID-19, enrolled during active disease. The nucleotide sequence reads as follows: TGTGCCACCAGTGACCCCGGACGGGGAACCACCGGGGAGCTGTTTTTT. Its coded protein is CATSDPGRGTTGELFF.